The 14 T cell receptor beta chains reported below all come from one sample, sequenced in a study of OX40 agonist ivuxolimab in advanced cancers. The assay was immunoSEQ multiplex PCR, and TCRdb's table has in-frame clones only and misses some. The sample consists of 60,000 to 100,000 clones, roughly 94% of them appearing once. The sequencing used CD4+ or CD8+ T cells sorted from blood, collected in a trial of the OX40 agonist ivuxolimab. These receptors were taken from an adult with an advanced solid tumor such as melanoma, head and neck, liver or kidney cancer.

CDR3 bases: TGTGCCAGCAGTCCCCGGGGCTTCTCTGGAAACACCATATATTTT. This encodes CASSPRGFSGNTIYF. The V call is TRBV27, the J call TRBJ1-3; weak D call: TRBD1 (5 bases). V was shortened by 5 bases and J by 0 bases, with 11 bases between the two germline ends. This CDR3 has 15 amino acids. Germline V gene sequence: CDR1 MNHEY, CDR2 SMNVEV (reference sequence).

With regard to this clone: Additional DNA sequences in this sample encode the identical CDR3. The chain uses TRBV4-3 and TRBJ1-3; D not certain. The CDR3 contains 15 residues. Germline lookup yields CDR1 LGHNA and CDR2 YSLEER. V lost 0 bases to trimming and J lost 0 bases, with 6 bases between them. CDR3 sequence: CASSQDSGSGNTIYF. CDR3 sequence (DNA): TGCGCCAGCAGCCAAGATTCGGGCTCTGGAAACACCATATATTTT.

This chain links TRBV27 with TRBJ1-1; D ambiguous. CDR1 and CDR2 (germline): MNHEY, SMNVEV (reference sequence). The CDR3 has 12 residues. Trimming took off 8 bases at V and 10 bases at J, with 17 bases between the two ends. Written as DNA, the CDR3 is TGTGCCAGCGGTCGTATCGGGGAGACAGCTTTCTTT. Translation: CASGRIGETAFF.

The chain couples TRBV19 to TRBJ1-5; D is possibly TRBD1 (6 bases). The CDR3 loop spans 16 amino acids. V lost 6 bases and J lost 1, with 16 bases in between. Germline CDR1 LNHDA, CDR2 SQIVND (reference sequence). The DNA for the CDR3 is TGTGCCAGTAGCCCCGAGGTGGGGGCCAGCAATCAGCCCCAGCATTTT. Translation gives CASSPEVGASNQPQHF.

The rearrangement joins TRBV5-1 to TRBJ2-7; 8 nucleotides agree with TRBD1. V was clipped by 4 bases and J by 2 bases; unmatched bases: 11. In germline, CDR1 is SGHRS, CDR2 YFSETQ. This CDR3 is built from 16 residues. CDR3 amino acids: CASSPLGQEVTYEQYF. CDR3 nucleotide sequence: TGCGCCAGCAGCCCGCTGGGACAGGAAGTCACCTACGAGCAGTACTTC.

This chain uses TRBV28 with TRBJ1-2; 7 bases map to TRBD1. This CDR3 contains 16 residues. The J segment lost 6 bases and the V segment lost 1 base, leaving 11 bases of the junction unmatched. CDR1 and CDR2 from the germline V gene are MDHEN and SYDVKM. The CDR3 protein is CASSLSGDRAGHGYTF. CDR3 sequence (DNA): TGTGCCAGCAGTTTATCCGGCGACAGGGCTGGTCATGGCTACACCTTC.

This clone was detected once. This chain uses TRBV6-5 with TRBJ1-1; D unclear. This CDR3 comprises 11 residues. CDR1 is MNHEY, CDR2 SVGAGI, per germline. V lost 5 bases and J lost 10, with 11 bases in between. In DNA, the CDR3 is TGTGCCAGCAGTACCAATATGGGAGCTTTCTTT. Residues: CASSTNMGAFF.

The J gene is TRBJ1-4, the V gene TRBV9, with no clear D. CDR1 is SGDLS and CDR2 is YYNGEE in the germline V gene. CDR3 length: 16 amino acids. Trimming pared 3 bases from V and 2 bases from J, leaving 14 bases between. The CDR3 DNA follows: TGTGCCAGCAGCGCAATTACCGGAGCTACTAATGAAAAACTGTTTTTT. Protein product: CASSAITGATNEKLFF.

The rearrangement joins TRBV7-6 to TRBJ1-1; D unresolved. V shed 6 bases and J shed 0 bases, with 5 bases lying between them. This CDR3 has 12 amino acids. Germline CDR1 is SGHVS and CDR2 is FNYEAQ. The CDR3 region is CASREMNTEAFF. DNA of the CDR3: TGTGCCAGCAGGGAAATGAACACTGAAGCTTTCTTT.

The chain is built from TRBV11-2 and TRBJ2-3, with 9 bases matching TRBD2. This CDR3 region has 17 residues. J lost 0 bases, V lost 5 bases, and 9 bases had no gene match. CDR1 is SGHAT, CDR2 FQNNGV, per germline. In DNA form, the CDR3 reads TGTGCCAGCAGCCTACTGACTAGCGGATTTAGCACAGATACGCAGTATTTT. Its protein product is CASSLLTSGFSTDTQYF.

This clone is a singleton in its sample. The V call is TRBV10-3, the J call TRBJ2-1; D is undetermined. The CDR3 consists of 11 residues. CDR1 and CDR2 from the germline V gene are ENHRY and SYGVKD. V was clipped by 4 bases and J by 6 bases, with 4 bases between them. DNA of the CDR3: TGTGCCATCAGTGGGACCAATGAGCAGTTCTTC. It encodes CAISGTNEQFF.

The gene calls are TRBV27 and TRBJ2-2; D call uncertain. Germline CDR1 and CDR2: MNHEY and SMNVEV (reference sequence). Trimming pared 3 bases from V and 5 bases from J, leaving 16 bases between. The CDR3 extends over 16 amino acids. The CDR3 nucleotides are TGTGCCAGCAGTTTCCATAGCTCGGAGATTACCGGGGAGCTGTTTTTT. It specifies CASSFHSSEITGELFF.

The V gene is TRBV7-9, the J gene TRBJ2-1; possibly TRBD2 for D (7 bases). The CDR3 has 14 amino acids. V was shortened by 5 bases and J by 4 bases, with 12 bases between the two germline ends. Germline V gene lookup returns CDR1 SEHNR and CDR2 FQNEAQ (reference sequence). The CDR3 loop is CASSGGGQYNEQFF. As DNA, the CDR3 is TGTGCCAGCAGCGGCGGGGGCCAATACAATGAGCAGTTCTTC.

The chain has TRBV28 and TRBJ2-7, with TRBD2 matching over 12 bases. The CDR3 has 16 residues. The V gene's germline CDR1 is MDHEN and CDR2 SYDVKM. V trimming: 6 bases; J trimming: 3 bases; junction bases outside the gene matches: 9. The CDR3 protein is CASSLGLAGSSYEQYF. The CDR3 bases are TGTGCCAGCAGCCTGGGACTAGCGGGTAGCAGCTACGAGCAGTACTTC.